This T cell receptor (beta chain) was recorded in a study of T cell responses to AZD1222 COVID-19 vaccine. Assay used: immunoSEQ multiplex PCR; TCRdb lists only in-frame clones, some missing. This sample has 100,000 to 150,000 clones, with over 80% found just once. The starting material was peripheral blood, obtained on day 0 of AZD1222 vaccination. This clonotype was obtained from an adult in good health.

The CDR3 here is CASSSLGPRGYNEQFF. CDR3 coding DNA: TGTGCCAGCAGCTCCCTGGGGCCTCGGGGCTACAATGAGCAGTTCTTC. V gene TRBV11-2 combines with J gene TRBJ2-1; either TRBD1 or TRBD2 may supply D (5 bases each). Germline loops: CDR1 SGHAT, CDR2 FQNNGV. V was cut by 4 bases and J by 3 bases, with 16 bases left in between. CDR3 size: 16 residues.